The 25 T cell receptor beta chains reported below all come from one sample, sequenced in a study of control samples from healthy donors and cancer patients. The data were produced by immunoSEQ multiplex PCR, yet TCRdb's version contains in-frame clones alone and is incomplete. The table shows 100,000 to 150,000 clones, with around 92% occurring only once. The sequencing input was blood. These receptors came from a woman aged 45 to 65 in good health.

This chain links TRBV5-8 with TRBJ2-7, with D perhaps matching TRBD2 (6 bases). CDR1 is SGHTS and CDR2 is YDEGEE in the germline V gene. V lost 4 bases and J 3 bases, leaving 11 bases between the germline ends. The CDR3 covers 13 residues. CDR3 bases: TGTGCCAGCAGCCCGACTAGAAACTACGAGCAGTACTTC. It yields the protein CASSPTRNYEQYF.

This chain connects TRBV5-8 to TRBJ2-7, with TRBD1 identical over 7 bases. Trimming at V came to 1 base and at J to 4 bases, leaving 11 bases not matched to a gene. The CDR3 consists of 16 residues. Per the germline V gene, CDR1 is SGHTS and CDR2 is YDEGEE. The DNA for the CDR3 is TGTGCCAGCAGCTTGATAGGACAGGAATGGTCTTACGAGCAGTACTTC. Translated, it gives CASSLIGQEWSYEQYF.

J is TRBJ1-1 and V is TRBV6-1, with D possibly TRBD1 on 5 matching bases. Trimming stripped 1 base from V and 11 bases from J, with 20 bases between. This CDR3 comprises 15 residues. The germline CDR1 and CDR2 sequences are MNHNS and SASEGT. The DNA of the CDR3 is TGTGCCAGCAGTGAAGTCGGGACCCTTGCGCAGAGTGCTTTCTTT. Its protein is CASSEVGTLAQSAFF.

This clone was counted between two and nine times. V is TRBV29-1 and J is TRBJ1-1, with TRBD1 identical over 8 bases. The CDR3 is 12 amino acids. Germline V gene lookup returns CDR1 SQVTM and CDR2 ANQGSEA. The J segment lost 8 bases and the V segment lost 4 bases, leaving 6 bases of the junction unmatched. Here the CDR3 reads CSVAETGAEAFF. For the CDR3, the DNA is TGCAGCGTTGCGGAGACAGGGGCCGAAGCTTTCTTT.

In its sample, this clone was seen once. V and J are TRBV5-1 and TRBJ1-3; D is unclear. Trimming took 4 bases from V and 4 from J, leaving 12 bases between them. From germline, CDR1 is SGHRS and CDR2 YFSETQ. This CDR3 has 14 residues. CDR3: CASSEGRPGNTIYF. Written as DNA, the CDR3 is TGCGCCAGCAGCGAAGGACGTCCCGGAAACACCATATATTTT.

The CDR3 coding sequence is TGCGCCAGCAGCTTGGCCCTGGACAGGGCGAACACCGGGGAGCTGTTTTTT. Translated: CASSLALDRANTGELFF. The chain couples TRBV5-1 to TRBJ2-2; 8 bases fit TRBD1. The V and J ends lost 0 bases and 0 bases, in that order; junction bases with no gene match: 4. The germline V gene has CDR1 SGHRS and CDR2 YFSETQ. The CDR3 covers 17 residues.

This chain uses TRBV5-6 with TRBJ1-2; D remains unclear. The CDR3 sequence is 14 residues long. The V gene lost 6 bases and the J gene lost 7 bases, with 19 bases spanning the gap. Germline values: CDR1 SGHDT, CDR2 YYEEEE. CDR3 bases: TGTGCCAGCATCCCCGCCCTTACGAAGGGTGGCTACACCTTC. Translation: CASIPALTKGGYTF.

The V and J genes are TRBV5-1 and TRBJ1-4; D is unresolved. Trimming cost V 0 bases and J 0 bases, with 6 bases left between them. The CDR3 is 15 residues long. Germline V gene data show CDR1 as SGHRS and CDR2 as YFSETQ. Here the CDR3 DNA reads TGCGCCAGCAGCTTGGCCACAGCAACTAATGAAAAACTGTTTTTT. It specifies CASSLATATNEKLFF.

The rearrangement joins TRBV27 to TRBJ1-2; possible D gene TRBD1, 6 bases. CDR1 is MNHEY and CDR2 is SMNVEV in the germline V gene (reference sequence). CDR3 length: 13 residues. The V end was cut by 5 bases, the J end by 10 bases, with 17 bases between. CDR3 in DNA: TGTGCCAGCAGTCGAACCGGACAGTACGACTACACCTTC. Protein product: CASSRTGQYDYTF.

In DNA form, the CDR3 reads TGTGCCAGCAGCCCCGGACAGCGGAACACCGGGGAGCTGTTTTTT. Its protein product is CASSPGQRNTGELFF. This chain joins TRBV5-4 and TRBJ2-2, with D possibly being TRBD1 (6 bases). The CDR3 is made up of 15 amino acids. The ends were cut back, 4 bases at V and 1 base at J, with 11 bases in the middle. Per the germline V gene, CDR1 is SGHNT and CDR2 is YYREEE (reference sequence). The whole variable domain, remainder taken from reference TRBV5-4 and TRBJ2-2, is ETGVTQSPTHLIKTRGQQVTLRCSSQSGHNTVSWYQQALGQGPQFIFQYYREEENGRGNFPPRFSGLQFPNYSSELNVNALELDDSALYLCASSPGQRNTGELFFGEGSRLTVL.

This chain uses TRBV15 with TRBJ1-2; no clear D. CDR1 is LNHNV and CDR2 is YYDKDF in the germline V gene (reference sequence). The CDR3 covers 15 residues. Trimming removed 0 bases from V and 7 bases from J, with 15 bases in between. CDR3 region: CATSRDPAWGGGYTF. CDR3 bases: TGTGCCACCAGCAGAGACCCGGCCTGGGGAGGTGGCTACACCTTC.

The chain carries TRBV6-6 and TRBJ2-1; TRBD1 agrees at 7 bases. Germline CDR1 MNHNY, CDR2 SVGAGI (reference sequence). The ends lost 5 bases at V and 8 bases at J; junction bases unmatched: 6. The CDR3 totals 13 residues. The CDR3 coding sequence is TGTGCCAGCAGTCGGACAGGCCGCGATGAGCAGTTCTTC. Protein: CASSRTGRDEQFF.

The chain has TRBV10-2 and TRBJ2-7, with TRBD1 identical over 8 bases. V gave up 4 bases and J gave up 2 bases; unmatched junction bases: 7. CDR1 and CDR2 from the germline V gene are WSHSY and SAAADI. The CDR3 consists of 15 residues. The CDR3 sequence is CASSASGTGTYEQYF. In DNA form, the CDR3 reads TGCGCCAGCAGTGCATCCGGGACAGGCACCTACGAGCAGTACTTC.

This clone was found once. This chain connects TRBV3-1 (or the pseudogene TRBV3-2) to TRBJ2-5; unclear D gene. Trimming cost V 0 bases and J 0 bases, with 14 bases left between them. This CDR3 comprises 17 residues. Germline CDR1 and CDR2: LGHDT and YNNKEL (reference sequence). CDR3 in DNA: TGTGCCAGCAGCCAAGATTTTGGAGAGAGTAACCAAGAGACCCAGTACTTC. Translation gives CASSQDFGESNQETQYF.

The CDR3 nucleotides are TGTGCCAGCAGCCCGTCAGAGGACACTGAAGCTTTCTTT. It translates to CASSPSEDTEAFF. The chain has TRBV5-4 and TRBJ1-1; no reliable D call. The CDR3 totals 13 residues. With 4 bases removed from V and 3 bases from J, the gap between germline ends came to 10 bases. CDR1 and CDR2 (germline): SGHNT, YYREEE (reference sequence).

This clone was picked up a small number of times. One junction end does not reproduce the germline sequence, and a read error may be involved. The chain links TRBV6-5 to TRBJ1-1; the D gene is possibly TRBD1 (5 bases). Germline V CDR1 and CDR2: MNHEY, SVGAGI. This CDR3 comprises 15 residues. Here the CDR3 DNA reads TGTGCCAGCAGTTACGGGGGAGATTGGAACTCTGAAGCTTTCTTT. Amino acids: CASSYGGDWNSEAFF.

The chain employs TRBV10-2 and TRBJ2-2; weak D call: TRBD2 (8 bases). The CDR3 is 15 amino acids. The germline gives CDR1 WSHSY, CDR2 SAAADI. V was trimmed by 8 bases and J by 5 bases, leaving 18 bases between them. Written as DNA, the CDR3 is TGCGCCAGCGTCGGGGGGGGACAGAGTACCGGGGAGCTGTTTTTT. Protein sequence: CASVGGGQSTGELFF.

The chain has TRBV29-1 and TRBJ2-2; 7 bases line up with TRBD1. Losses at the gene ends were 3 bases for V and 5 bases for J; bases not matched to a gene: 3. Germline loops: CDR1 SQVTM, CDR2 ANQGSEA. CDR3 length: 13 residues. The CDR3 spells CSVDKGATGELFF. The CDR3 coding sequence is TGCAGCGTTGATAAGGGGGCGACCGGGGAGCTGTTTTTT.

This chain links TRBV6-5 with TRBJ1-5; no clear D. Deletions cut 4 bases from V and 11 bases from J, with 15 bases between. CDR3 size: 13 residues. The V gene's germline CDR1 is MNHEY and CDR2 SVGAGI. Written as DNA, the CDR3 is TGTGCCAGCAGTTCGTCCACGAGAACGGCCCAGCATTTT. Amino acids: CASSSSTRTAQHF.

CDR3 sequence reads: CASSSQQGNHGYTF. CDR3 coding DNA: TGTGCCAGCAGCTCCCAACAGGGAAATCATGGCTACACCTTC. The gene calls are TRBV7-2 and TRBJ1-2; maybe TRBD1 (6 bases). Trimming stripped 4 bases from V and 6 bases from J, with 15 bases between. The germline CDR1 and CDR2 sequences are SGHTA and FQGNSA. The CDR3 has 14 amino acids.

This clone was observed a single time. The V gene is TRBV5-1, the J gene TRBJ2-5; tentatively, D is TRBD1 (6 bases). The CDR3 contains 14 residues. Germline loops: CDR1 SGHRS, CDR2 YFSETQ. V was pared by 3 bases and J by 4 bases, with 13 bases between. CDR3 in DNA: TGCGCCAGCAGCTCACAGGGAAGAGTAGAGACCCAGTACTTC. This codes for CASSSQGRVETQYF. Full variable domain (outside the CDR3, taken from reference TRBV5-1 and TRBJ2-5): KAGVTQTPRYLIKTRGQQVTLSCSPISGHRSVSWYQQTPGQGLQFLFEYFSETQRNKGNFPGRFSGRQFSNSRSEMNVSTLELGDSALYLCASSSQGRVETQYFGPGTRLLVL.

This clone came up once. V usage is TRBV30 and J usage is TRBJ1-1; D remains unclear. Between the trimmed V and J ends, which lost 1 base and 6 bases, there was a span of 15 bases. The V gene's germline CDR1 is GTSNPN and CDR2 SVGIG (reference sequence). The CDR3 is 14 amino acids. CDR3 coding DNA: TGTGCCTGGAGTGGGAGACTCCGGCAGCCTGAAGCTTTCTTT. This gives the protein CAWSGRLRQPEAFF.

The chain has TRBV7-9 and TRBJ2-6, with unresolved D. With 4 bases removed from V and 8 bases from J, the gap between germline ends came to 9 bases. Per germline, CDR1 SEHNR and CDR2 FQNEAQ (reference sequence). CDR3 length equals 13 residues. Here the CDR3 DNA reads TGTGCCAGCAGCTCTGGATCCTCCAACGTCCTGACTTTC. Protein product: CASSSGSSNVLTF.

The chain combines TRBV16 with TRBJ2-7, with D perhaps matching TRBD1 (5 bases). Germline V gives CDR1 KGHSY, CDR2 FQNENV. With 2 bases removed from V and 7 bases from J, the gap between germline ends came to 6 bases. The CDR3 contains 11 residues. The CDR3 bases are TGTGCCAGCAGCCAAAGGACAGAGCAGTACTTC. This gives the protein CASSQRTEQYF. The variable domain in full, with the rest retrieved from reference TRBV16 and TRBJ2-7, is GEEVAQTPKHLVRGEGQKAKLYCAPIKGHSYVFWYQQVLKNEFKFLISFQNENVFDETGMPKERFSAKCLPNSPCSLEIQATKLEDSAVYFCASSQRTEQYFGPGTRLTVT.

The chain employs TRBV28 and TRBJ1-5, with D perhaps matching TRBD1 (6 bases). Germline assignment: CDR1 MDHEN and CDR2 SYDVKM. Trimming removed 7 bases at V and 5 bases at J, with 15 bases between. CDR3 length: 14 residues. The CDR3 here is CASTGGAAYQPQHF. The CDR3 bases are TGTGCCAGCACTGGGGGGGCCGCGTATCAGCCCCAGCATTTT.